There are many counts of the clone carrying this T cell receptor beta chain. Its specificity is not known. According to the study, TCR beta libraries were built with iRepertoire HTBI primers and CDR3-region Arm-PCR. Each CDR3 protein gets one entry after TCRdb re-called the multiplex PCR reads with MiXCR. The table records around 500,000 distinct CDR3 sequences, 16% of them present only once. This sample was taken from a study of regulatory T cells in long-lasting Graves disease. Findings of the study overall: Persistent patients had a count of shared public clonotypes (approximately 2,700) that exceeded that of new patients (approximately 920).

Stated time point: newly diagnosed GD, antithyroid drugs for less than 3 months. PBMC RNA served as the TCR library source. The data were also submitted as part of a second study, on T cells in Graves' hyperthyroidism and ophthalmopathy. As that study records: Researchers ran a first-round RT-PCR on the TCR CDR3 using the HTBI primer set. Most clonotypes that expanded in the thyroid above 0.001 also showed up in blood.

Here the sequenced sample was peripheral blood mononuclear cells (PBMCs), taken at new diagnosis, from a patient treated with antithyroid drugs. The sequence was obtained from a woman aged 40-60 years with Graves disease.

CDR3 region: CASSNTLSTDTQYF. The CDR3 nucleotides read TGTGCCAGCAGTAACACTCTAAGCACAGATACGCAGTATTTT. The J gene is TRBJ2-3, the V gene TRBV6-1; D gene ambiguous. In germline, CDR1 is MNHNS, CDR2 SASEGT. V dropped 5 bases and J dropped 0 bases, with 9 bases sitting between them. This CDR3 spans 14 amino acids.